The 17 T cell receptor beta chains below come from one sample, sequenced in a study of lung T cells in sarcoidosis with Löfgren's syndrome. MiXCR, run by TCRdb on the reads, gives a single entry per CDR3 protein. There are roughly 63,000 distinct CDR3 sequences in the sample; around 20% occur only once, and 2% to 2.5% lies in the top ten. The sequenced material came from CD4+ T cells from PBMCs. The source of these receptors is a human donor with sarcoidosis (Löfgren's syndrome or another form), or a control subject (not recorded which).

This rearrangement joins TRBV12-3 or TRBV12-4 to TRBJ1-5, with 8 positions matching TRBD1. V lost 6 bases to trimming and J lost 3 bases; unmatched junction nucleotides: 4. The CDR3 has 14 residues. CDR3 coding DNA: TGTGCCAGCAGCTCGGACAGGGACAATCAGCCCCAGCATTTT. It specifies CASSSDRDNQPQHF.

This clonotype was detected many times. The chain joins TRBV6-2 or TRBV6-3 to TRBJ2-1, with no clear D. Germline lookup yields CDR1 MNHEY and CDR2 SVGEGT. This CDR3 is built from 14 residues. Trimming shortened V by 2 bases and J by 5 bases, and 10 bases separated the two germline ends. This chain's CDR3 is CASSYGLADNEQFF. The CDR3 DNA sequence: TGTGCCAGCAGTTACGGGTTAGCCGACAATGAGCAGTTCTTC.

This chain uses TRBV4-3 with TRBJ2-2, with 11 bases fitting TRBD2. There are 17 residues in the CDR3. V lost 1 base, J lost 6 bases, and 7 bases stayed unmatched. CDR1 and CDR2 (germline): LGHNA, YSLEER. In nucleotides, the CDR3 is TGCGCCAGCAGCCAAGGCCGACTAGCGGGAAGGGCCGGGGAGCTGTTTTTT. Translated: CASSQGRLAGRAGELFF.

This clonotype has ten or more counts. The chain is built from TRBV6-2 or TRBV6-3 and TRBJ2-1, with TRBD2 identical over 10 bases. The CDR3 is made up of 16 amino acids. Germline V gene lookup returns CDR1 MNHEY and CDR2 SVGEGT. Germline trimming cut 11 bases from V and 9 bases from J; bases unmatched to any gene: 19. CDR3 DNA sequence: TGTGCCCTCGGGGGGGACCTAGCGGGAGTCGGTGGTGAGCAGTTCTTC. It yields the protein CALGGDLAGVGGEQFF.

For the CDR3, the DNA is TGTGCCAGCAGCCTTGGGGCAGCCGGAAACACCATATATTTT. Translating gives CASSLGAAGNTIYF. The chain is built from TRBV3-1 and TRBJ1-3, with D possibly TRBD1 on 5 matching bases. CDR1 is LGHDT, CDR2 YNNKEL, per germline (reference sequence). The CDR3 length is 14 residues. The V end lost 4 bases, the J end lost 4 bases, and 11 bases lay between the germline ends.

Remarks on this clonotype: A read error is possible here, since a much larger clone lies one base away. Here the CDR3 omits its conserved ending phenylalanine or tryptophan, so a read error is the likely source. CDR3 in DNA: TGTGCCAGCAGTTTACCCCCGAAGTGGATTTACCGCTATGGCTACACCCTC. This codes for CASSLPPKWIYRYGYTL. V usage is TRBV28 and J usage is TRBJ1-2; D remains ambiguous. V lost 2 bases and J 4 bases, leaving 20 bases between the germline ends. This CDR3 has 17 amino acids. CDR1 and CDR2 from the germline V gene are MDHEN and SYDVKM.

As regards this clonotype: A clone one base away is much larger, so this may be a read error. The chain employs TRBV24-1 and TRBJ1-1; 7 positions match TRBD1. Germline V CDR1 and CDR2: KGHDR, SFDVKD. The CDR3 extends over 17 amino acids. Written as DNA, the CDR3 is TGTGCCACCAAGGACGTCCGGGACAGCGGGCCGAACACTGAAGCTTCCTTT. It is translated as CATKDVRDSGPNTEASF.

In its sample, this clonotype is medium-sized. The rearrangement links TRBV18 to TRBJ1-1, with TRBD1 as a possible D gene (5 bases). The CDR3 covers 15 residues. Trimming removed 3 bases at V and 1 base at J, with 12 bases between. Germline CDR1 is KGHSH and CDR2 is LQKENI. CDR3 sequence: CASSPQGGQNTEAFF. Here the CDR3 DNA reads TGTGCCAGCTCACCCCAGGGAGGGCAGAACACTGAAGCTTTCTTT.

With respect to this clonotype: A clone one base away is much larger, so this may be a read error. Lacking the conserved final phenylalanine or tryptophan, this CDR3 likely reflects a read error. The V call is TRBV7-2, the J call TRBJ2-7, with D unclear. The CDR3 totals 13 residues. The V gene's germline CDR1 is SGHTA and CDR2 FQGNSA. The V and J ends lost 6 bases and 1 base respectively, with 10 bases between them. The chain's CDR3 is CASSQDESYEQYL. Written as DNA, the CDR3 is TGTGCCAGCAGTCAGGATGAATCCTACGAGCAGTACCTC.

This clonotype appeared many times. The V and J genes are TRBV27 and TRBJ2-7; D unresolved. Per the germline V gene, CDR1 is MNHEY and CDR2 is SMNVEV (reference sequence). Trimming stripped 5 bases from V and 2 bases from J, with 16 bases between. The CDR3 contains 15 residues. The CDR3 DNA follows: TGTGCCAGCAGTCTCACCTACCTCGGCACCTACGAGCAGTACTTC. This translates into CASSLTYLGTYEQYF.

This clonotype is medium-sized within its sample. V gene TRBV15 combines with J gene TRBJ2-3; a possible D gene is TRBD2 (6 bases). Looked up from germline, CDR1 is LNHNV and CDR2 is YYDKDF (reference sequence). This CDR3 comprises 15 residues. V lost 5 bases and J 4 bases, leaving 16 bases between the germline ends. The CDR3 DNA sequence: TGTGCCACCAGCTTGAGACTAGGGATCGCAGATACGCAGTATTTT. Amino acid sequence: CATSLRLGIADTQYF.

The chain joins TRBV11-2 to TRBJ2-3; D may be TRBD1 or TRBD2 (5 bases each). Trimming stripped 1 base from V and 3 bases from J, with 11 bases between. Germline CDR1 SGHAT, CDR2 FQNNGV. The CDR3 has 15 amino acids. The chain's CDR3 is CASSLAARETDTQYF. The DNA for the CDR3 is TGTGCCAGCAGCTTAGCGGCCAGGGAGACAGATACGCAGTATTTT.

This clonotype was detected ten times or more. The V gene is TRBV7-2, the J gene TRBJ2-1; D uncertain. CDR1 is SGHTA, CDR2 FQGNSA, per germline. V dropped 0 bases and J dropped 1 base, with 16 bases sitting between them. This CDR3 comprises 18 residues. The DNA for the CDR3 is TGTGCCAGCAGCTTAGCTGGCACTAACAGACCGTCCTACAATGAGCAGTTCTTC. Residues: CASSLAGTNRPSYNEQFF.

The rearrangement uses TRBV6-6 and TRBJ2-5; either TRBD1 or TRBD2 may fit D (5 bases each). Trimming shortened V by 5 bases and J by 7 bases, and 23 bases separated the two germline ends. Germline V lookup: CDR1 MNHNY, CDR2 SVGAGI (reference sequence). The CDR3 runs to 16 residues. DNA for the CDR3: TGTGCCAGCAGTCCAACCGAACCGGGGCTCCCAACGACCCAGTACTTC. Encoded protein: CASSPTEPGLPTTQYF.

This clonotype was picked up many times. The chain employs TRBV7-9 and TRBJ2-5; no clear D. CDR1 is SEHNR and CDR2 is FQNEAQ in the germline V gene (reference sequence). Trimming left V 4 bases short and J 2 bases short, with 11 bases between. This CDR3 contains 14 residues. CDR3 in amino acids: CASSSYLNQETQYF. The CDR3, as DNA: TGTGCCAGCAGCTCCTACCTGAATCAAGAGACCCAGTACTTC.

This clonotype was detected ten times or more. This chain links TRBV20-1 with TRBJ1-5; D gene uncertain. In germline, CDR1 is DFQATT, CDR2 SNEGSKA (reference sequence). This CDR3 region has 13 residues. V was shortened by 0 bases and J by 1 base, with 4 bases between the two germline ends. The CDR3, as DNA: TGCAGTGCTAGAGAAGGCAGCAATCAGCCCCAGCATTTT. It specifies CSAREGSNQPQHF.

On this clonotype itself: This may arise from a read error, as a much more abundant clone is one base away. The chain combines TRBV14 with TRBJ1-1; D uncertain. Germline loops: CDR1 SGHDN, CDR2 FVKESK. The CDR3 runs to 12 residues. The CDR3 spells CASSHEFTGAFF. The CDR3 DNA reads as TGTGCCAGCAGCCATGAGTTCACTGGAGCTTTCTTT. The full variable domain, with the rest looked up from reference TRBV14 and TRBJ1-1, is EAGVTQFPSHSVIEKGQTVTLRCDPISGHDNLYWYRRVMGKEIKFLLHFVKESKQDESGMPNNRFLAERTGGTYSTLKVQPAELEDSGVYFCASSHEFTGAFFGQGTRLTVV.